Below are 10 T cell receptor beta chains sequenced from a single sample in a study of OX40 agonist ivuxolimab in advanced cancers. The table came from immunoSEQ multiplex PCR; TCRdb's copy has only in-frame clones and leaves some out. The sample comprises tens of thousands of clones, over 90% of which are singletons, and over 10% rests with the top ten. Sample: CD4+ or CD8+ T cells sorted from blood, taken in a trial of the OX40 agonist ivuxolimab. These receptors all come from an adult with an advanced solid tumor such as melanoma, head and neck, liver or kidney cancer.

CDR3 coding DNA: TGTGCCAGTAGTGAGGGCTTCACAGATACGCAGTATTTT. Translated: CASSEGFTDTQYF. The J gene is TRBJ2-3, the V gene TRBV19; D is perhaps TRBD2 (5 bases). This CDR3 contains 13 residues. Germline-derived CDR1 and CDR2 are LNHDA and SQIVND (reference sequence). V shed 5 bases and J shed 2 bases, with 8 bases lying between them. Filled out from reference TRBV19 and TRBJ2-3, the complete variable domain reads DGGITQSPKYLFRKEGQNVTLSCEQNLNHDAMYWYRQDPGQGLRLIYYSQIVNDFQKGDIAEGYSVSREKKESFPLTVTSAQKNPTAFYLCASSEGFTDTQYFGPGTRLTVL.

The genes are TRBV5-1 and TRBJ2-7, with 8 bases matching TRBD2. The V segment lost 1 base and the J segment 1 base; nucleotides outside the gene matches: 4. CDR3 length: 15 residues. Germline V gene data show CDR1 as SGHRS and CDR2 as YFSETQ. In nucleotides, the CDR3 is TGCGCCAGCAGCTTGAATAGCGGGGCGTCCTACGAGCAGTACTTC. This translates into CASSLNSGASYEQYF.

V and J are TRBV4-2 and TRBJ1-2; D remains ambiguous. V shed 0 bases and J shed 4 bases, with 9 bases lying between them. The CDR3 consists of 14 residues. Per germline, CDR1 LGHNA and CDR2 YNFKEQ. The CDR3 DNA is TGTGCCAGCAGCCAAGAATCGGGCTCCTATGGCTACACCTTC. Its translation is CASSQESGSYGYTF.

CDR3 loop: CASSFSPRLRGSYNEQFF. CDR3 bases: TGCGCCAGCAGCTTCTCCCCGCGGTTAAGGGGCTCCTACAATGAGCAGTTCTTC. The rearrangement uses TRBV5-1 and TRBJ2-1, with a tentative D call TRBD1 (5 bases). Per germline, CDR1 SGHRS and CDR2 YFSETQ. The CDR3 loop spans 18 amino acids. V dropped 2 bases and J dropped 0 bases, with 18 bases sitting between them.

CDR3 sequence (DNA): TGTGCCAGCAAGACTAGCGGATACGAGCAGTACTTC. Protein: CASKTSGYEQYF. The V gene is TRBV6-5, the J gene TRBJ2-7; 9 bases map to TRBD2. The V and J ends lost 7 bases and 4 bases, in that order; junction bases with no gene match: 2. From germline, CDR1 is MNHEY and CDR2 SVGAGI. This CDR3 spans 12 amino acids.

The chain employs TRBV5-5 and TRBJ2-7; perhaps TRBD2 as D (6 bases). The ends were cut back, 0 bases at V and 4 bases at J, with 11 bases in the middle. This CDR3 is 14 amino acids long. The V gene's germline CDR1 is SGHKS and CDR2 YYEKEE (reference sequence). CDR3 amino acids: CASSLEVGGYEQYF. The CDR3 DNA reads TGTGCCAGCAGCTTGGAAGTTGGGGGGTACGAGCAGTACTTC.

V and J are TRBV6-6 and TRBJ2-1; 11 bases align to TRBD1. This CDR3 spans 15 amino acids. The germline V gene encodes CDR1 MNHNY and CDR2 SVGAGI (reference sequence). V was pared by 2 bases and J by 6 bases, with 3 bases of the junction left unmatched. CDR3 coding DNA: TGTGCCAGCAGTTACCCCGGGACAGGGGGCAATGAGCAGTTCTTC. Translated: CASSYPGTGGNEQFF.

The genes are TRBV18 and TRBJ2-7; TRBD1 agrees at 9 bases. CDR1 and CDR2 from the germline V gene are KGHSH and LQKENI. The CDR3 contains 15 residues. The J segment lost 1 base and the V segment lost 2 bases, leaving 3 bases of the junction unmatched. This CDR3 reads CASSPWTGESYEQYF. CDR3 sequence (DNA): TGTGCCAGCTCACCATGGACAGGGGAGTCCTACGAGCAGTACTTC. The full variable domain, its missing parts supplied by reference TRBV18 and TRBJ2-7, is NAGVMQNPRHLVRRRGQEARLRCSPMKGHSHVYWYRQLPEEGLKFMVYLQKENIIDESGMPKERFSAEFPKEGPSILRIQQVVRGDSAAYFCASSPWTGESYEQYFGPGTRLTVT.

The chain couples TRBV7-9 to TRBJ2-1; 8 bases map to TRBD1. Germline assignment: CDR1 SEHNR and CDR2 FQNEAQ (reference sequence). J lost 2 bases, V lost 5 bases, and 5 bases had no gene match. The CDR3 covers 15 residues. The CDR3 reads CASSPRQGTYNEQFF. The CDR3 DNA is TGTGCCAGCAGCCCTAGACAGGGGACCTACAATGAGCAGTTCTTC.

The CDR3 region has the DNA TGTGCCAGCAGTTTAACCACTGAAGCTTTCTTT. Amino acid sequence: CASSLTTEAFF. The rearrangement joins TRBV28 to TRBJ1-1; D ambiguous. CDR3 size: 11 residues. Germline-derived CDR1 and CDR2 are MDHEN and SYDVKM. Trimming removed 2 bases from V and 4 bases from J, with 2 bases in between.